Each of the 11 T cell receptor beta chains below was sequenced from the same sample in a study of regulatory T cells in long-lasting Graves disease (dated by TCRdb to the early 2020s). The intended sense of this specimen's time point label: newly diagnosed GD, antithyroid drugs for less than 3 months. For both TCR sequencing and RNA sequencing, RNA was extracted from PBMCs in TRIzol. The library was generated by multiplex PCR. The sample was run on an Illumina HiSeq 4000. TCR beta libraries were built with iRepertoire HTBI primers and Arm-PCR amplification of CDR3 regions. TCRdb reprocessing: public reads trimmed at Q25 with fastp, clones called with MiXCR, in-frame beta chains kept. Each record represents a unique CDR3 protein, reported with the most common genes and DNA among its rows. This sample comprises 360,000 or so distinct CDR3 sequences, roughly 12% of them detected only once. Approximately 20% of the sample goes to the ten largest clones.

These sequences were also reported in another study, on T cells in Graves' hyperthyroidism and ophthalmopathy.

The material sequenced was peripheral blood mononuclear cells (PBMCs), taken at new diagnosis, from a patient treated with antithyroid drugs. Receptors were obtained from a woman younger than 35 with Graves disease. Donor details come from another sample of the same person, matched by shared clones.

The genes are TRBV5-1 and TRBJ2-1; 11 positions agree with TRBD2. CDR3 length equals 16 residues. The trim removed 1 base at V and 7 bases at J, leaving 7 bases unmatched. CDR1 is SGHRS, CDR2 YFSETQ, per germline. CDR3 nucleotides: TGCGCCAGCAGCTTGAGTCCGGGACTAGCGGCGAATGAGCAGTTCTTC. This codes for CASSLSPGLAANEQFF. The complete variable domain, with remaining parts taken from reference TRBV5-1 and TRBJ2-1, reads KAGVTQTPRYLIKTRGQQVTLSCSPISGHRSVSWYQQTPGQGLQFLFEYFSETQRNKGNFPGRFSGRQFSNSRSEMNVSTLELGDSALYLCASSLSPGLAANEQFFGPGTRLTVL.

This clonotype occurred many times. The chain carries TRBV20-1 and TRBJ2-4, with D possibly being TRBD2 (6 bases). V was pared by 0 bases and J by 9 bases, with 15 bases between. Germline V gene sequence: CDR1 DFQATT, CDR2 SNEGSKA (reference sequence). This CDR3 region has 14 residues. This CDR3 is CSARDGTGYGIQYF. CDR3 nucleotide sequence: TGCAGTGCTAGAGATGGGACTGGATACGGCATTCAGTACTTC.

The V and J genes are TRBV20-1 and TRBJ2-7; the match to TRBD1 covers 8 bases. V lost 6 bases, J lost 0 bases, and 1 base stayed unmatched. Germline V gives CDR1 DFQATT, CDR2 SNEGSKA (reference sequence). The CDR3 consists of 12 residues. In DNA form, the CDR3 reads TGCAGTGCCGGACAGGGCTCCTACGAGCAGTACGTC. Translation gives CSAGQGSYEQYV.

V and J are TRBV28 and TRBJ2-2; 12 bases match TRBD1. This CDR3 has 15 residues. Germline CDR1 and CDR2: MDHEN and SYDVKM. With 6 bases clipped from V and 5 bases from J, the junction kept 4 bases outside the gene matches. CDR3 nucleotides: TGTGCCAGCAGCCGGGACAGGGGGCTTACCGGGGAGCTGTTTTTT. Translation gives CASSRDRGLTGELFF.

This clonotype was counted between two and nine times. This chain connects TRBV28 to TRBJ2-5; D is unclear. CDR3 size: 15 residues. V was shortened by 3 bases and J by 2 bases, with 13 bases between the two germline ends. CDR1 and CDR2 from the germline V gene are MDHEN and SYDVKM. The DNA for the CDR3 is TGTGCCAGCAGTTTCGTCGGCAGGCGGCAAGAGACCCAGTACTTC. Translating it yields CASSFVGRRQETQYF.

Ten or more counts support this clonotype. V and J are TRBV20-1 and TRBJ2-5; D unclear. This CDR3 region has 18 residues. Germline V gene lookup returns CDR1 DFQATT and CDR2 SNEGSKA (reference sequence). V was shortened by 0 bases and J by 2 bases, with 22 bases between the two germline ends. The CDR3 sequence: CSARDSQIGLSIQETQYF. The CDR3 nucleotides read TGCAGTGCTAGAGATTCCCAAATTGGGCTATCCATTCAAGAGACCCAGTACTTC.

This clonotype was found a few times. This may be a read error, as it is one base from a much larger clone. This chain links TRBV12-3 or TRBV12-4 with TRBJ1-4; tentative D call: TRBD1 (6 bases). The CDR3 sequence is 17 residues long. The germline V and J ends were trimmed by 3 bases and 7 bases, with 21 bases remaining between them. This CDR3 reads CASSFPSWRTEPEKLFF. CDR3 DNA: TGTGCCAGCAGTTTCCCCTCGTGGAGGACAGAGCCTGAAAAACTGTTTTTT.

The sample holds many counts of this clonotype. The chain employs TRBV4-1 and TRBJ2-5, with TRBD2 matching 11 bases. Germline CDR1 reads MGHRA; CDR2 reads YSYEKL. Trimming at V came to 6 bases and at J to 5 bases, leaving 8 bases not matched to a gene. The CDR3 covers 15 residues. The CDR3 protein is CASRRSGGAGETQYF. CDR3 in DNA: TGCGCCAGCAGACGTAGCGGGGGGGCTGGGGAGACCCAGTACTTC.

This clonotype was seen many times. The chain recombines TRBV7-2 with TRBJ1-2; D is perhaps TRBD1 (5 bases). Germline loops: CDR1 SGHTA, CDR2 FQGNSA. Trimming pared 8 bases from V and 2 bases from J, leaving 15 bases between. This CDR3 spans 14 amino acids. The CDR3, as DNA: TGTGCCAGCGCTGTTGACAGCGTCAACTATGGCTACACCTTC. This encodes CASAVDSVNYGYTF.

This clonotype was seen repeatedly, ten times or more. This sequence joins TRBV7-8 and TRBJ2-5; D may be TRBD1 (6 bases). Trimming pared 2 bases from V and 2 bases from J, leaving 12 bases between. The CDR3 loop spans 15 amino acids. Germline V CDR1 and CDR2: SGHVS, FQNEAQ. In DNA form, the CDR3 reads TGTGCCAGCAGCTTACTAACAGGGAAACAAGAGACCCAGTACTTC. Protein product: CASSLLTGKQETQYF.

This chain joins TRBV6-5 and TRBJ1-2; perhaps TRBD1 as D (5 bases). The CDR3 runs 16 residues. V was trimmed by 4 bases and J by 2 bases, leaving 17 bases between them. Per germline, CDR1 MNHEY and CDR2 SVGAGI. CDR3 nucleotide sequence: TGTGCCAGCAGTTCGGGACTTCTAGGTGGGAACTATGGCTACACCTTC. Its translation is CASSSGLLGGNYGYTF.